This paragraph covers one T cell receptor beta chain sequence. Its specificity is not known. Collection occurred without any documented infections or immune events in donors. Germline lookup yields CDR1 MNHNS and CDR2 SASEGT. V shed 5 bases and J shed 12 bases, with 13 bases lying between them. There are 11 residues in the CDR3. Produced via immunoSEQ multiplex PCR; TCRdb's table is partial and in-frame only. The sample lists about 86,000 clones, roughly 90% occurring once. The data stem from a study of identifying expanded T cells in peripheral blood. Notes on the study in general: Across healthy donors, higher total template counts meant significantly greater approximately two-week count variance. Approximately 1.1 clones differed between technical replicates, versus roughly 17 and 20 over time.

The specimen sequenced was blood. This clonotype was sampled from a person aged 18 to 75 in good health. V usage is TRBV6-1 and J usage is TRBJ1-2; D unclear. The CDR3 region has the DNA TGTGCCAGCAGTTCCGCGAACGTACACACCTTC. It codes for CASSSANVHTF.